The T cell receptor beta chain under discussion was sequenced for a study of T cells in women clearing cervical HPV infection. Study-level background: Controls gave blood once infection was undetectable; cases at lesion identification. With HLA typing for only a few women, HLA confounding remains possible.

Whole-study findings and limits: TRBV6-7 abundance was lower in cases than controls (roughly 0.12% versus 0.15%).

Using immunoSEQ multiplex PCR, the repertoire was profiled, and TCRdb retains in-frame clones only, with some absent. The table for this sample gives roughly 45,000 clones. As regards this clone: Its antigen is currently unknown. The sequence runs out 3 residues before the end of the CDR3; the remainder is reconstructed from the germline J gene.

The CDR3 contains 17 residues. Germline trimming cut 0 bases from V and 6 bases from J; bases unmatched to any gene: 9. CDR1 is ENHRY, CDR2 SYGVKD, per germline. All participants had a single incident cervical HPV16 infection, and prevalent HPV16 infections were excluded. The clonotype originates from a woman between 18 and 69 years old with a cervical HPV16 infection that either progressed to CIN3+ or cleared (not recorded which). Material for sequencing was blood buffy coat. The chain links TRBV10-3 to TRBJ2-2; 8 nucleotides agree with TRBD2. CDR3 DNA, as far as it was read: TGTGCCATCAGTGAGTCGTCCAGCGGGGGTCGCGCCGGGGAG. It specifies CAISESSSGGRAGE. The full CDR3 is CAISESSSGGRAGELFF.